This T cell receptor (beta chain) was sequenced during a study of T-cell memory formation after mild COVID-19 (dated by TCRdb to 2020 to 2023). About the investigation overall: Most TCR sequence clusters were specific to one of the two donors. Two young, previously healthy adult volunteers, one female and one male, were included in the cohort. T-cell clones expanding and contracting after mild COVID-19 in a couple of donors were tracked by longitudinal TCRalpha and TCRbeta repertoire sequencing.

About this clonotype: Its antigen is still unknown. Within one base of it there is no much larger clone, and no base qualities were kept.

Ficoll-Paque density gradient centrifugation was the method used to isolate PBMCs. TCRdb records Illumina NovaSeq 6000 as the sequencer. TCRalpha and TCRbeta cDNA libraries were built by 5'RACE with constant-segment primers, adding sample barcodes and unique molecular identifiers. Trizol reagent was used to extract RNA from every sample. The libraries were amplified in two PCR steps, and the second step added a second sample barcode and Illumina TruSeq adapters. Sequencing of libraries was performed on an Illumina NovaSeq with 2 x 150 bp paired-end reads. In the source study's methods: The reads were demultiplexed and collapsed into UMI-guided consensus sequences using migec v1.2.7. Using mixcr v2.1.11, UMI consensuses were aligned to TRA and TRB V and J templates and then assembled into clonotypes. Expanded or contracted clonotypes were those called significant by both edgeR and NoisET, with noise models trained on biological replicates. For edgeR calls, the thresholds were a false discovery rate-adjusted p below 0.01 and a log2 fold-change of 1. PCA with hierarchical clustering of max-normalized trajectories of the 1000 most abundant clonotypes was used as exploratory dynamics analysis. Each responding clone was given a CD4 or CD8 phenotype based on the CD4+ and CD8+ repertoires, which had been sequenced separately. The public reads were quality trimmed at Q25 with fastp and then assembled into clones with MiXCR by TCRdb, keeping productive beta chains. Entries that share a CDR3 protein sequence are merged under the most common genes and DNA. The authors' filters were not applied to this entry. Recorded for this sample are under 650,000 distinct CDR3 sequences; roughly 17% of them occurred a single time. The top ten clones comprise 12% of the sample.

The full study reports these points: Some responding clones were detected in pre-infection memory, suggesting pre-existing cross-reactive memory T cells joined the SARS-CoV-2 response. Contracting CD4+ clones were located mainly in the CM and EM memory subsets, whereas CD8+ clones were found to be enriched in EMRA. Balanced CD4/CD8 phenotypes were observed for clones contracting from day 15 to 85, whereas a bias towards CD4+ was observed for a second wave of clones expanding from day 15 to 37. SARS-CoV-2 specificity was not confirmed for the second-wave clones peaking on day 37. The study covered only a couple of mild cases, and larger cohorts including severe cases with pre-infection samples were considered necessary.

As encoded in the germline V gene (reference sequence), CDR1 is DFQATT while CDR2 is SNEGSKA. The CDR3 goes from the cysteine to the phenylalanine over 15 residues. The retained sequence is limited to the CDR3, 45 bases, with the frame set at the first base. Trimming takes 5 bases off V and 4 bases off J; junction bases not matched to a gene: 9. This TCR came from an adult woman who had mild COVID-19 (a few samples of this study predate the infection). The sample titles of this study are shuffled in the database, so cell type and time point are left out; the donor was told from shared clones. This chain is built from TRBV20-1 and TRBJ2-2; the central 8 bases match TRBD2. What was sequenced was PBMCs or a T cell subset sorted from them (not recorded which). The DNA sequence is as follows: TGCAGTGCTCCTAAAGCGGGAGAAGGCACCGGGGAGCTGTTTTTT. This is translated as CSAPKAGEGTGELFF.